Presented here are 9 T cell receptor beta chains from one specimen sequenced in a study of T cell responses to AZD1222 COVID-19 vaccine. This table comes from immunoSEQ multiplex PCR, and its TCRdb copy is limited to in-frame clones, with some not included. The table lists around 99,000 clones, over 85% of them singletons. Material: peripheral blood, obtained on day 0 of AZD1222 vaccination. These TCRs come from an adult in good health.

The gene calls are TRBV4-2 and TRBJ2-2, with D perhaps TRBD1 (6 bases). Trimming shortened V by 2 bases and J by 3 bases, and 10 bases separated the two germline ends. The CDR3 covers 15 residues. In germline, CDR1 is LGHNA, CDR2 YNFKEQ. The DNA for the CDR3 is TGTGCCAGCAGCCAACCCAGGGGTGACACCGGGGAGCTGTTTTTT. It translates to CASSQPRGDTGELFF.

This sequence joins TRBV6-2 or TRBV6-3 and TRBJ1-2; D might be TRBD1 (6 bases). The CDR3 sequence is 17 residues long. Germline V gene data show CDR1 as MNHEY and CDR2 as SVGEGT. Trimming left V 3 bases short and J 0 bases short, with 17 bases between. In DNA form, the CDR3 reads TGTGCCAGCAGTTATCCTCGAGACAGGCTTACTAACTATGGCTACACCTTC. Protein sequence: CASSYPRDRLTNYGYTF.

The CDR3 coding sequence is TGTGCCTCGAACCGTGGGACATCACACTATGGCTACACCTTC. Residues: CASNRGTSHYGYTF. The V and J genes are TRBV30 and TRBJ1-2, with D perhaps TRBD1 (6 bases). Per the germline V gene, CDR1 is GTSNPN and CDR2 is SVGIG (reference sequence). V dropped 7 bases and J dropped 3 bases, with 18 bases sitting between them. CDR3 length: 14 residues.

The V gene is TRBV3-1 (or the pseudogene TRBV3-2), the J gene TRBJ1-1, with D hard to call. V lost 2 bases and J lost 5, with 12 bases in between. CDR3 length: 14 residues. Germline lookup yields CDR1 LGHDT and CDR2 YNNKEL (reference sequence). The CDR3 DNA follows: TGTGCCAGCAGCCAACACATTTCGGTGACTGAAGCTTTCTTT. It codes for CASSQHISVTEAFF.

The J gene is TRBJ2-3, the V gene TRBV7-9; D remains ambiguous. CDR1 and CDR2 (germline): SEHNR, FQNEAQ (reference sequence). This CDR3 is built from 13 residues. Trimming left V 3 bases short and J 2 bases short, with 6 bases between. In DNA, the CDR3 is TGTGCCAGCAGCTTGGAACCCACAGATACGCAGTATTTT. Its protein product is CASSLEPTDTQYF.

This chain uses TRBV19 with TRBJ2-7, with 8 bases matching TRBD1. The CDR3 is made up of 13 amino acids. From germline, CDR1 is LNHDA and CDR2 SQIVND (reference sequence). J lost 5 bases, V lost 5 bases, and 5 bases had no gene match. The CDR3 protein is CASSLQGGHEQYF. The CDR3 bases are TGTGCCAGTAGTTTACAGGGGGGCCACGAGCAGTACTTC.

The rearrangement joins TRBV5-1 to TRBJ1-2; D is undetermined. The germline gives CDR1 SGHRS, CDR2 YFSETQ. The CDR3 contains 14 residues. V gave up 3 bases and J gave up 8 bases, with 17 bases separating them. CDR3 protein: CASSSRVDQGGYTF. As DNA, the CDR3 is TGCGCCAGCAGCTCCCGGGTGGACCAAGGGGGCTACACCTTC.

The CDR3 DNA follows: TGTGCCAGCAGGCGGACAGGGGGCTTTGAAGCTTTCTTT. Its translation: CASRRTGGFEAFF. This chain links TRBV27 with TRBJ1-1; 11 bases line up with TRBD1. V shed 6 bases and J 7 bases; nucleotides not matched to a gene: 4. This CDR3 region has 13 residues. CDR1 is MNHEY, CDR2 SMNVEV, per germline (reference sequence).

The genes are TRBV11-1 and TRBJ1-1, with a tentative D call TRBD1 (5 bases). This CDR3 is built from 12 residues. The germline V gene encodes CDR1 SGHAT and CDR2 FQDESV (reference sequence). The V gene lost 5 bases and the J gene lost 10 bases, with 14 bases spanning the gap. CDR3 residues: CASSLPPQGAFF. The CDR3 region has the DNA TGTGCCAGCAGCCTCCCCCCCCAGGGAGCTTTCTTT.